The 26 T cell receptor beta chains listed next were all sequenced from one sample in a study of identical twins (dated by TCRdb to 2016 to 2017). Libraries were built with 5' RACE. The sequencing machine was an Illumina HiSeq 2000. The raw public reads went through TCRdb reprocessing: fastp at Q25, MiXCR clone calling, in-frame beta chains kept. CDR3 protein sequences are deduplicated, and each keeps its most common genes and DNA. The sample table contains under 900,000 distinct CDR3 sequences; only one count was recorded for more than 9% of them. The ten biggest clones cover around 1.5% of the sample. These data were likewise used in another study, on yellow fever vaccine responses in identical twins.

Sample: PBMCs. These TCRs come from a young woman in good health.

The CDR3, as DNA: TGTGCCAGCTCACCAAGGGGCAACCTACACAATGAGCAGTTCTTC. Amino acids: CASSPRGNLHNEQFF. V is TRBV18 and J is TRBJ2-1; tentatively, D is TRBD1 (5 bases). Germline V gene sequence: CDR1 KGHSH, CDR2 LQKENI. Deletions cut 2 bases from V and 5 bases from J, with 13 bases between. The CDR3 length is 15 residues.

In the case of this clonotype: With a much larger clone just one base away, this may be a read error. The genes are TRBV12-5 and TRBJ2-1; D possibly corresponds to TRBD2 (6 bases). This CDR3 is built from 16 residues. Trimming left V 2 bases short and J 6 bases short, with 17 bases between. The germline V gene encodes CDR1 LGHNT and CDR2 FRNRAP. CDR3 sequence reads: CASGLTAGTVFNEQFF. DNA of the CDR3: TGTGCTAGTGGTTTGACAGCGGGCACGGTCTTCAATGAGCAGTTCTTC.

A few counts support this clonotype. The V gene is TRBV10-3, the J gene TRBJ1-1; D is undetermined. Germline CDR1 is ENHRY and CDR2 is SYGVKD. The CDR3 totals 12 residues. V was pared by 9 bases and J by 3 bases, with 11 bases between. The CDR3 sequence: CAMGAMDTEAFF. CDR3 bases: TGTGCCATGGGAGCTATGGACACTGAAGCTTTCTTT.

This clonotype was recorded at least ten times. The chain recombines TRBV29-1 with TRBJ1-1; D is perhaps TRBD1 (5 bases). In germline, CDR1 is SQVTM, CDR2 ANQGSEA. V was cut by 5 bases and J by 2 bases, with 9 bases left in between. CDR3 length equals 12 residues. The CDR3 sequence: CSVLTANTEAFF. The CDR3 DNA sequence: TGCAGCGTTCTGACAGCAAACACTGAAGCTTTCTTT.

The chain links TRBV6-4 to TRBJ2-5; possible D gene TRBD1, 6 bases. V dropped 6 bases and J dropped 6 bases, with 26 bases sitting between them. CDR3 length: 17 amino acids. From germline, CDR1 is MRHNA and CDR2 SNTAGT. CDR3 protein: CASSEYLNRQGIKTQYF. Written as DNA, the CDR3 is TGTGCCAGCAGCGAATACCTCAACCGGCAGGGGATAAAGACCCAGTACTTC.

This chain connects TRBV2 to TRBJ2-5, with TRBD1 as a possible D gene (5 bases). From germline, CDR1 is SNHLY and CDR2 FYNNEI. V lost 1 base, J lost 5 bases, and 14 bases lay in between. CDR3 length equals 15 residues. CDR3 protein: CASSEEGQGVETQYF. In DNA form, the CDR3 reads TGTGCCAGCAGTGAAGAGGGTCAGGGCGTGGAGACCCAGTACTTC. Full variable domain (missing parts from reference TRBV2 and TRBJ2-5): EPEVTQTPSHQVTQMGQEVILRCVPISNHLYFYWYRQILGQKVEFLVSFYNNEISEKSEIFDDQFSVERPDGSNFTLKIRSTKLEDSAMYFCASSEEGQGVETQYFGPGTRLLVL.

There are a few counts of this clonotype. CDR3 nucleotides: TGTGCCAGCAGTTTCGGACAAAAGGCAGGCTACACCTTC. As protein: CASSFGQKAGYTF. This sequence joins TRBV12-3 or TRBV12-4 and TRBJ1-2; a possible D gene is TRBD1 (5 bases). This CDR3 is 13 amino acids long. Trimming took off 3 bases at V and 8 bases at J, with 13 bases between the two ends.

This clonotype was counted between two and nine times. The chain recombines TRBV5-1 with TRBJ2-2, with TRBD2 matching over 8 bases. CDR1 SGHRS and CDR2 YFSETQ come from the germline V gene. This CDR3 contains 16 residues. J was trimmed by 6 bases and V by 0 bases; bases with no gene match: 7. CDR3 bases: TGCGCCAGCAGCTTGGGCACGGGCGGGAGGCCCGGGGAGCTGTTTTTT. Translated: CASSLGTGGRPGELFF.

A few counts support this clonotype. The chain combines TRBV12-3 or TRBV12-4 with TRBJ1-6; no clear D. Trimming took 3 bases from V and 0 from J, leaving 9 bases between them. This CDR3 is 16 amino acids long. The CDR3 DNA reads TGTGCCAGCAGTTTTGTATGGAGCTCCTATAATTCACCCCTCCACTTT. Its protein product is CASSFVWSSYNSPLHF.

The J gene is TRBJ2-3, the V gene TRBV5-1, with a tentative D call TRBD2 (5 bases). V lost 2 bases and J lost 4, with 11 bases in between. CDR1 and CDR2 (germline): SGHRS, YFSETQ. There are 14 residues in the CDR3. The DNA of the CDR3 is TGCGCCAGCAGCTTAGCGGTCTCGCCAGATACGCAGTATTTT. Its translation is CASSLAVSPDTQYF. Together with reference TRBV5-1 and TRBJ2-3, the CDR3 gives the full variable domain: KAGVTQTPRYLIKTRGQQVTLSCSPISGHRSVSWYQQTPGQGLQFLFEYFSETQRNKGNFPGRFSGRQFSNSRSEMNVSTLELGDSALYLCASSLAVSPDTQYFGPGTRLTVL.

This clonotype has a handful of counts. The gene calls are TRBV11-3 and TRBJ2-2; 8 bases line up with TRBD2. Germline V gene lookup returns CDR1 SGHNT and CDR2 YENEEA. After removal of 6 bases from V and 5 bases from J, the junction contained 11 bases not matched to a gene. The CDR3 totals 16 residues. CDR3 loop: CASSRTPGLVTGELFF. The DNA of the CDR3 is TGTGCCAGCAGTCGTACCCCGGGACTAGTAACCGGGGAGCTGTTTTTT.

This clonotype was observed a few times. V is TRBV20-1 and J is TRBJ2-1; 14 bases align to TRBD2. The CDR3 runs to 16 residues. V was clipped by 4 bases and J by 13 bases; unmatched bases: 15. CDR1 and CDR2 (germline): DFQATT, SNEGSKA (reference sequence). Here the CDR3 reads CSANPGLAGVGTGQFF. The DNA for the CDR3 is TGCAGTGCTAATCCGGGACTAGCGGGAGTTGGTACTGGTCAGTTCTTC.

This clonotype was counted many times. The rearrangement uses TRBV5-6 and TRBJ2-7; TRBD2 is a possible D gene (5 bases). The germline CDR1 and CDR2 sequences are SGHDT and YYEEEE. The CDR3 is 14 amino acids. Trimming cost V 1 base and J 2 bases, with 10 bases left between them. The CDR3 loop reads CASSLSYGTYEQYF. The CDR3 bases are TGTGCCAGCAGCTTGTCGTACGGGACCTACGAGCAGTACTTC. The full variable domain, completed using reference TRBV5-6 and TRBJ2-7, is DAGVTQSPTHLIKTRGQQVTLRCSPKSGHDTVSWYQQALGQGPQFIFQYYEEEERQRGNFPDRFSGHQFPNYSSELNVNALLLGDSALYLCASSLSYGTYEQYFGPGTRLTVT.

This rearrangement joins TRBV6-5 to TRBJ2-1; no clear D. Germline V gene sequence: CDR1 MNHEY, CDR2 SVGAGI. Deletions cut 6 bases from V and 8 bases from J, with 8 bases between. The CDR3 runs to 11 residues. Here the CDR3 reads CASSKGDEQFF. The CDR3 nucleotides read TGTGCCAGCAGCAAAGGTGATGAGCAGTTCTTC.

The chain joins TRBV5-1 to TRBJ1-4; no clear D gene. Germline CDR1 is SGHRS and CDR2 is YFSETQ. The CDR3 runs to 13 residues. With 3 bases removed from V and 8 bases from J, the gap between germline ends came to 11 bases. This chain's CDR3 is CASSSALGEKLFF. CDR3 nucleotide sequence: TGCGCCAGCAGCTCCGCCTTGGGCGAAAAACTGTTTTTT. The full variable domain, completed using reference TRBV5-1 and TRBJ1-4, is KAGVTQTPRYLIKTRGQQVTLSCSPISGHRSVSWYQQTPGQGLQFLFEYFSETQRNKGNFPGRFSGRQFSNSRSEMNVSTLELGDSALYLCASSSALGEKLFFGSGTQLSVL.

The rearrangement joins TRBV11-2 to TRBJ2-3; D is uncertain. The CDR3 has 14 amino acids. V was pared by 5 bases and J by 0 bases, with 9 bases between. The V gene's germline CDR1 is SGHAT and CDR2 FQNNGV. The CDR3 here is CASSRLSSTDTQYF. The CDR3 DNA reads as TGTGCCAGCAGCAGACTGTCTAGCACAGATACGCAGTATTTT. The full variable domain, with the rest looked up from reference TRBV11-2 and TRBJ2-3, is EAGVAQSPRYKIIEKRQSVAFWCNPISGHATLYWYQQILGQGPKLLIQFQNNGVVDDSQLPKDRFSAERLKGVDSTLKIQPAKLEDSAVYLCASSRLSSTDTQYFGPGTRLTVL.

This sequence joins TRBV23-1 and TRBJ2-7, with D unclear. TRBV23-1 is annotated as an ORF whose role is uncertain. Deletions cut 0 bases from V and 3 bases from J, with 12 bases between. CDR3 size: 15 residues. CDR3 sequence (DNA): TGCGCCAGCAGTCAATCGATAGAACGGATCTACGAGCAGTACTTC. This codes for CASSQSIERIYEQYF.

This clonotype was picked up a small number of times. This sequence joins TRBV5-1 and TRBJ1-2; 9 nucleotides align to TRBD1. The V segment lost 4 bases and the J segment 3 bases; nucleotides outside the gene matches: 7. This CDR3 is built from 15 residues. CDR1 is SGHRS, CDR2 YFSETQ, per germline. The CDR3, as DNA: TGCGCCAGCAGCCAGGGGACAGGGCGGGACTATGGCTACACCTTC. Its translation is CASSQGTGRDYGYTF.

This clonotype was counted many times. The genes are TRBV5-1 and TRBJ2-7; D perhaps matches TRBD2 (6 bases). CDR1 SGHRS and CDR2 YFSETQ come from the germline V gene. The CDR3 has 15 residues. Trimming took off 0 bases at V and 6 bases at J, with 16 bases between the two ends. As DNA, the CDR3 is TGCGCCAGCAGCTTGGACGGGACTCCACGCCTCGAGCAGTACTTC. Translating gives CASSLDGTPRLEQYF.

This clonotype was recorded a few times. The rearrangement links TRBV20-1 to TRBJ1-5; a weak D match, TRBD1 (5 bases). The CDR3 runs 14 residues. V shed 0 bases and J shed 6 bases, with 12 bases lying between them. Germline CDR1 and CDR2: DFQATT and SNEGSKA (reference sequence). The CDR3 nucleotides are TGCAGTGCTAGAGATTCCCAGGGAATTCAGCCCCAGCATTTT. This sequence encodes CSARDSQGIQPQHF.

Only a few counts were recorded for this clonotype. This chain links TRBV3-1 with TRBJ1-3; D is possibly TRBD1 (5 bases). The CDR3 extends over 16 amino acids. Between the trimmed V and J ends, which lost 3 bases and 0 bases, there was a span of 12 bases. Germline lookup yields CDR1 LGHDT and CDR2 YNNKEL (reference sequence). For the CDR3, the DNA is TGTGCCAGCAGCCAGAAGGACACATACTCTGGAAACACCATATATTTT. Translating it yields CASSQKDTYSGNTIYF.

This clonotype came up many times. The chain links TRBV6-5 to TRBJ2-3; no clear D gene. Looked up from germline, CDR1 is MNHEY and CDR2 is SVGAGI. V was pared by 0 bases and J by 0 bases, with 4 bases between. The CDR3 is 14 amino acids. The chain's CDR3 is CASSYSTSTDTQYF. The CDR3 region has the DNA TGTGCCAGCAGTTACTCCACCAGCACAGATACGCAGTATTTT.

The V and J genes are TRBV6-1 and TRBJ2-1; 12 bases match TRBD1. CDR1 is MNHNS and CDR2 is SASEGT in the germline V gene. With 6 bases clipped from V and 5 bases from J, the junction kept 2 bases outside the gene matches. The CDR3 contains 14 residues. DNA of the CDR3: TGTGCCAGCAGGGGGACAGGGGGCAACAATGAGCAGTTCTTC. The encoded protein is CASRGTGGNNEQFF.

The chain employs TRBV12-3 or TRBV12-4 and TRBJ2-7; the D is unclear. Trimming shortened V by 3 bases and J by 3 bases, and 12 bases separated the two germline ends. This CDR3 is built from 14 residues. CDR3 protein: CASSLGITRYEQYF. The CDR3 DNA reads TGTGCCAGCAGTTTGGGTATAACCCGCTACGAGCAGTACTTC.

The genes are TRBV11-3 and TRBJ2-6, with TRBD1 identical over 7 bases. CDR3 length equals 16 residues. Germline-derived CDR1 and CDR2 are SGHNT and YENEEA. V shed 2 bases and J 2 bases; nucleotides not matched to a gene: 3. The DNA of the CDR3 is TGTGCCAGCAGCTTAATAGGGACAGCTGGGGCCAACGTCCTGACTTTC. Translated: CASSLIGTAGANVLTF.

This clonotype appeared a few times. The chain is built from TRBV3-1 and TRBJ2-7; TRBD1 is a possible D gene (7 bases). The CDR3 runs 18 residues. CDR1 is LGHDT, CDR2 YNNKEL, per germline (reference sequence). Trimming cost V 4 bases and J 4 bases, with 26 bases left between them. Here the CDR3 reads CASSPTRSGGLMEYEQYF. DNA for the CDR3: TGTGCCAGCAGCCCAACGCGGTCAGGGGGGCTCATGGAGTACGAGCAGTACTTC.